Reported below is one T cell receptor beta chain. The antigen is undetermined. These data come from a study of cytomegalovirus exposure and HLA in healthy donors. Study in general: Drawn from HLA-typed donors, tens of millions of unique TCRs were held in an early data release. For the approximately 400 genotyped donors, approximately 82% fell within the Caucasian-associated ancestry cluster. Findings and limits, study-wide: Researchers reported in a later analysis that common viral pathogens appeared linked to several top clusters. Investigators reported 150 to 200 TCR beta chains as tied to cytomegalovirus.

The CDR3 has 14 residues. Germline V gives CDR1 SGHRS, CDR2 YFSETQ. Trimming took off 4 bases at V and 3 bases at J, with 13 bases between the two ends. PCR used 60 Vbeta primers and 13 Jbeta primers. TCRdb's copy holds only in-frame clones and misses some; the assay was immunoSEQ multiplex PCR. The table shows 85,000 to 130,000 clones, with over 75% occurring only once. This TCR was sampled from a man in his 60s in good health and CMV-seronegative. This chain uses TRBV5-1 with TRBJ1-1; a weak D match, TRBD1 (5 bases). What was sequenced was PBMCs. This CDR3 is CASSNPGGYTEAFF. Written as DNA, the CDR3 is TGCGCCAGCAGCAACCCGGGGGGATACACTGAAGCTTTCTTT.